This T cell receptor beta chain was sequenced for a study of early T cells in non-severe SARS-CoV-2 infection. Whole-study context: Alpha and beta chains were unpaired, from unsorted whole-blood bulk RNA.

This clonotype came up many times. Unique molecular identifiers were attached to individual cDNA molecules. TCRdb passed the 5' RACE reads through MiXCR, listing each CDR3 protein once. The sample contains 25,000 to 35,000 distinct CDR3 sequences, about 5.7% of which appear only once. Germline V gene data show CDR1 as SGHTA and CDR2 as FQGNSA. Trimming took 4 bases from V and 3 from J, leaving 10 bases between them. The CDR3 has 14 residues. Sequenced: whole blood. This rearrangement joins TRBV7-2 to TRBJ1-5, with D perhaps TRBD1 (5 bases). The sequence was obtained from an adult who was a healthcare worker with PCR-confirmed SARS-CoV-2 infection or an uninfected control (not recorded which). The CDR3 spells CASSSSRVNQPQHF. DNA for the CDR3: TGTGCCAGCAGCTCTTCCAGGGTCAATCAGCCCCAGCATTTT.